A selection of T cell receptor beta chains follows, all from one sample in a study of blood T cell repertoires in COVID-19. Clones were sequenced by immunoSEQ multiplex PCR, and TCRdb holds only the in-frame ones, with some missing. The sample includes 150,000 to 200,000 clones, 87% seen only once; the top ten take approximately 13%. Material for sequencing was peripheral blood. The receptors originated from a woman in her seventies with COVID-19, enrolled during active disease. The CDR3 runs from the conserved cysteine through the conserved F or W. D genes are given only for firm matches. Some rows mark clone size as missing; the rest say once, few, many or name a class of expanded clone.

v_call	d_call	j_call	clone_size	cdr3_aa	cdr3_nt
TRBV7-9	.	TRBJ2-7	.	CASSFSASVYYEQYF	TGTGCCAGCAGCTTTTCGGCCAGCGTCTACTACGAGCAGTACTTC
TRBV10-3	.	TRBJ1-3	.	CAIRRTGDSGNTIYF	TGTGCCATCAGAAGGACGGGAGACTCTGGAAACACCATATATTTT
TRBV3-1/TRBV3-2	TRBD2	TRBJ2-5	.	CASSHGGRSQETQYF	TGTGCCAGCAGCCACGGCGGGAGGAGCCAAGAGACCCAGTACTTC
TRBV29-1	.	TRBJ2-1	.	CSVEGQGGNEQFF	TGCAGCGTTGAAGGACAGGGAGGCAATGAGCAGTTCTTC
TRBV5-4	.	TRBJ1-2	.	CASSLTANYGYTF	TGTGCCAGCAGCTTGACAGCTAACTATGGCTACACCTTC
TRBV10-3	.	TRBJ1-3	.	CAISEGTTTGNTIYF	TGTGCCATCAGTGAAGGGACAACCACTGGAAACACCATATATTTT
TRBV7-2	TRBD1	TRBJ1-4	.	CASSLVPGGASNEKLFF	TGTGCCAGCAGCTTAGTCCCAGGGGGCGCGTCCAATGAAAAACTGTTTTTT
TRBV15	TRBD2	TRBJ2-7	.	CATSRERGRGYEQYF	TGTGCCACCAGCAGAGAGCGGGGGAGGGGATACGAGCAGTACTTC
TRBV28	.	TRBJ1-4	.	CASSSSGGANEKLFF	TGTGCCAGCAGCTCATCGGGGGGGGCTAATGAAAAACTGTTTTTT
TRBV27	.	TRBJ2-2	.	CASSLVNTGELFF	TGTGCCAGCAGCCTCGTAAACACCGGGGAGCTGTTTTTT
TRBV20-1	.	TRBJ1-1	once	CSARADSEAFF	TGCAGTGCTAGAGCGGACAGTGAAGCTTTCTTT
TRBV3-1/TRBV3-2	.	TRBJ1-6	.	CASSQDRDSNSPLHF	TGTGCCAGCAGCCAAGATCGCGACAGTAATTCACCCCTCCACTTT
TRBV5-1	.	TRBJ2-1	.	CASSLGGSVYNEQFF	TGCGCCAGCAGCCTGGGAGGTTCAGTCTACAATGAGCAGTTCTTC
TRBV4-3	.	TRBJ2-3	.	CASSQNGWGTDTQYF	TGCGCCAGCAGCCAAAACGGGTGGGGCACAGATACGCAGTATTTT
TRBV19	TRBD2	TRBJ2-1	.	CATRQAGGPGNEQFF	TGTGCCACCCGCCAGGCGGGAGGCCCTGGCAATGAGCAGTTCTTC
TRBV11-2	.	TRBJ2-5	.	CASSSTAGVETQYF	TGTGCCAGCAGCTCCACGGCAGGGGTAGAGACCCAGTACTTC
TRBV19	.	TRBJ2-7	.	CASSGVIAATYEQYF	TGTGCCAGTAGCGGTGTGATAGCGGCAACCTACGAGCAGTACTTC
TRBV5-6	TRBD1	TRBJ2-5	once	CASSLDRGRRETQYF	TGTGCCAGCAGCCTCGACAGGGGGCGCAGGGAGACCCAGTACTTC
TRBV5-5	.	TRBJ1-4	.	CASSARQINEKLFF	TGTGCCAGCAGCGCCCGACAGATTAATGAAAAACTGTTTTTT
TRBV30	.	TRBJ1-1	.	CAWSLSGLTNTEAFF	TGTGCCTGGAGCCTATCAGGACTGACGAACACTGAAGCTTTCTTT
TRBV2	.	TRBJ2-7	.	CASSELALGEQYF	TGTGCCAGCAGTGAACTAGCTTTGGGCGAGCAGTACTTC
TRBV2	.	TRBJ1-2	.	CASFFTFPYGYTF	TGTGCCAGCTTTTTTACATTCCCCTATGGCTACACCTTC
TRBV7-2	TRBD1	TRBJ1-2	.	CASSSSGQPYGYTF	TGTGCCAGCAGCTCCTCGGGACAGCCCTATGGCTACACCTTC
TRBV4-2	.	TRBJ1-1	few	CASSQFAGGTEAFF	TGTGCCAGCAGCCAGTTTGCGGGGGGCACTGAAGCTTTCTTT
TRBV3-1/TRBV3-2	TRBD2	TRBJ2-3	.	CASRHFGTSGRSDTQYF	TGTGCCAGCAGACATTTTGGGACTAGCGGGAGGTCCGATACGCAGTATTTT
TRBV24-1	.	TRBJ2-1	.	CATSDTALLGGQGISYNEQFF	TGTGCCACCAGTGATACAGCACTCCTGGGGGGGCAGGGCATCTCCTACAATGAGCAGTTCTTC
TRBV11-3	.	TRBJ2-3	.	CASSFTHTDTQYF	TGTGCCAGCAGCTTCACACACACAGATACGCAGTATTTT
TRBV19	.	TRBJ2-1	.	CASSSGRVYNEQFF	TGTGCCAGTAGTTCGGGAAGGGTCTACAATGAGCAGTTCTTC
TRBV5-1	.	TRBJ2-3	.	CASSLVAGETDTQYF	TGCGCCAGCAGCTTGGTGGCAGGGGAGACAGATACGCAGTATTTT
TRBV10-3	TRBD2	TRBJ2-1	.	CAISTGTSGTGEQFF	TGTGCCATCAGTACCGGGACTAGCGGGACTGGTGAGCAGTTCTTC
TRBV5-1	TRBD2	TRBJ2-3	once	CASSPAPLAGGTSTDTQYF	TGCGCCAGCAGCCCAGCACCACTAGCGGGAGGAACTAGCACAGATACGCAGTATTTT
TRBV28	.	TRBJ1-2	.	CASSPTDSYGYTF	TGTGCCAGCAGCCCAACAGATTCCTATGGCTACACCTTC
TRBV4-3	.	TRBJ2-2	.	CASSQDLSGRTGELFF	TGCGCCAGCAGCCAAGATCTTAGCGGACGCACCGGGGAGCTGTTTTTT
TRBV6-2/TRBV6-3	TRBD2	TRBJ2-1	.	CASSYSGLAGGRSYNEQFF	TGTGCCAGCAGTTACTCTGGACTAGCGGGAGGCCGCTCCTACAATGAGCAGTTCTTC
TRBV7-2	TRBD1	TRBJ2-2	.	CASSWTGGTGELFF	TGTGCCAGCAGCTGGACAGGGGGAACCGGGGAGCTGTTTTTT
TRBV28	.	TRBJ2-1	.	CASSLLGSRRAYNEQFF	TGTGCCAGCAGTTTACTGGGGAGCCGGCGGGCGTACAATGAGCAGTTCTTC
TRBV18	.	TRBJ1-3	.	CASSPPVNSGNTIYF	TGTGCCAGCTCACCACCTGTTAACTCTGGAAACACCATATATTTT
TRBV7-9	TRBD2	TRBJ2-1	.	CASSRYTSGSRPGEQFF	TGTGCCAGCAGCCGATACACTAGCGGGAGTAGGCCAGGGGAGCAGTTCTTC
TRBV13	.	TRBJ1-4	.	CASSTRGTPSYVNEKLFF	TGTGCCAGCAGCACCAGAGGGACTCCTAGTTACGTTAATGAAAAACTGTTTTTT
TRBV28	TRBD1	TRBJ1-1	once	CASSFPGTGARTEAFF	TGTGCCAGCAGTTTCCCCGGGACAGGGGCTCGCACTGAAGCTTTCTTT
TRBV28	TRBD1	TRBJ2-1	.	CASSLDRGGGSVSRVGEQFF	TGTGCCAGCAGTCTGGACAGGGGAGGAGGTTCGGTCTCTCGGGTAGGTGAGCAGTTCTTC
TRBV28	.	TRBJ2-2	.	CASSLQQGFGELFF	TGTGCCAGCAGTTTACAACAGGGCTTCGGGGAGCTGTTTTTT
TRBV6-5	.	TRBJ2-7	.	CASRPRGAVSYEQYF	TGTGCCAGCAGGCCCCGCGGCGCCGTCTCCTACGAGCAGTACTTC
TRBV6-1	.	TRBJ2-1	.	CASSEAGGWQFF	TGTGCCAGCAGTGAAGCGGGGGGATGGCAGTTCTTC
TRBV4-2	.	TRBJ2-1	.	CASSPVGSSYNEQFF	TGTGCCAGCAGCCCGGTGGGGAGCTCCTACAATGAGCAGTTCTTC
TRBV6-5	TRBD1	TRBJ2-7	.	CASSYSPRDSPYEQYF	TGTGCCAGCAGTTACTCTCCCCGGGACAGCCCCTACGAGCAGTACTTC
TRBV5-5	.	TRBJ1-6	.	CASSLGQNSPLHF	TGTGCCAGCAGCTTGGGACAGAATTCACCCCTCCACTTT
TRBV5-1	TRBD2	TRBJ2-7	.	CASSPGTSRGYEQYF	TGCGCCAGCAGCCCGGGGACTAGCCGGGGCTACGAGCAGTACTTC
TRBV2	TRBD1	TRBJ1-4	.	CASNPTGGQEKLFF	TGTGCCAGCAACCCGACAGGGGGCCAGGAAAAACTGTTTTTT
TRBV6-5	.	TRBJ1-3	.	CASTSSGNTIYF	TGTGCCAGCACGAGCTCTGGAAACACCATATATTTT
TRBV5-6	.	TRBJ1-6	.	CASSFAFPEGSPLHF	TGTGCCAGCAGCTTTGCTTTCCCCGAGGGTTCACCCCTCCACTTT
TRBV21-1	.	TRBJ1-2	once	CASSKEGDRFNYGYTF	TGTGCCAGCAGCAAAGAGGGGGACAGGTTTAACTATGGCTACACCTTC
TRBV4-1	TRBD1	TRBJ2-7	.	CASSQLQGSYEQYF	TGCGCCAGCAGCCAACTACAGGGGTCCTACGAGCAGTACTTC